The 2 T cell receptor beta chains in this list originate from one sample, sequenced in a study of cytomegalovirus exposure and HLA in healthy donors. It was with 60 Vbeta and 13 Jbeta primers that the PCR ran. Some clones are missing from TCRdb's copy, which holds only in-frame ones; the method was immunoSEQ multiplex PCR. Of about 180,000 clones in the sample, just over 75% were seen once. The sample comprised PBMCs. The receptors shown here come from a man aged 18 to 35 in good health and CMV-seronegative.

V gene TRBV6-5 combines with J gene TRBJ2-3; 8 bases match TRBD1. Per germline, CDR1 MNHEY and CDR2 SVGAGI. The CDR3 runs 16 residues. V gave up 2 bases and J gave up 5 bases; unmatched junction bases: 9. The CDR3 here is CASSYPRGQAQDTQYF. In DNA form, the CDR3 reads TGTGCCAGCAGTTACCCCCGGGGACAGGCCCAAGATACGCAGTATTTT.

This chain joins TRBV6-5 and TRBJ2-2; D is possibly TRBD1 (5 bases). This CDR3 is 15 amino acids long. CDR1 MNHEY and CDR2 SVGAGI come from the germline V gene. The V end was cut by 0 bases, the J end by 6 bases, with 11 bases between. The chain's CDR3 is CASSYSLRVAGELFF. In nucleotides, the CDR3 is TGTGCCAGCAGTTACTCGCTCAGGGTTGCCGGGGAGCTGTTTTTT.